This passage covers 26 T cell receptor beta chains from one sample sequenced in a study of regulatory T cells in long-lasting Graves disease. The TCR beta library used iRepertoire HTBI primers with Arm-PCR amplification of CDR3. TCRdb called the multiplex PCR reads again in MiXCR, with one record for every CDR3 protein. The sample carries roughly 350,000 distinct CDR3 sequences, 16% recorded once. Time point given: newly diagnosed GD, antithyroid drugs for less than 3 months. Making the TCR library involved RNA that had been extracted from PBMCs. A further study also used this sample, focusing on T cells in Graves' hyperthyroidism and ophthalmopathy.

The sample consisted of peripheral blood mononuclear cells (PBMCs), taken at new diagnosis, from a patient treated with antithyroid drugs. Every receptor here comes from a woman between 18 and 29 years old with Graves disease.

This clonotype was recorded at least ten times. V usage is TRBV6-1 and J usage is TRBJ2-3; 8 bases line up with TRBD2. The V segment lost 6 bases and the J segment 2 bases; nucleotides outside the gene matches: 10. Germline CDR1 MNHNS, CDR2 SASEGT. The CDR3 sequence is 16 residues long. In nucleotides, the CDR3 is TGTGCCAGCAGAGCGGGAGTTTTACCATACACAGATACGCAGTATTTT. Translated: CASRAGVLPYTDTQYF.

This clonotype has more than one count but fewer than ten. A much larger clone differs by one base, so this may be a read error. The gene calls are TRBV30 and TRBJ2-1; 7 bases line up with TRBD1. V lost 8 bases, J lost 4 bases, and 2 bases stayed unmatched. Germline V gene sequence: CDR1 GTSNPN, CDR2 SVGIG (reference sequence). The CDR3 totals 11 residues. This CDR3 reads CARGQYNEQFF. The DNA for the CDR3 is TGTGCCCGGGGACAGTACAATGAGCAGTTCTTC.

The chain carries TRBV7-9 and TRBJ2-1; 8 bases map to TRBD1. Germline V gives CDR1 SEHNR, CDR2 FQNEAQ (reference sequence). V lost 3 bases to trimming and J lost 10 bases; unmatched junction nucleotides: 8. This CDR3 is 14 amino acids long. The CDR3 region is CASSFWTGRGEQFF. As DNA, the CDR3 is TGTGCCAGCAGCTTTTGGACAGGGAGAGGAGAGCAGTTCTTC.

As concerns this clonotype: This may arise from a read error, as a much more abundant clone is one base away. This sequence joins TRBV30 and TRBJ1-2; D might be TRBD1 (6 bases). CDR3 length equals 12 residues. CDR1 is GTSNPN and CDR2 is SVGIG in the germline V gene (reference sequence). The CDR3: CAWTGARYGFTF. The CDR3 bases are TGTGCCTGGACAGGGGCAAGGTATGGCTTCACCTTC.

With regard to this clonotype: Being one base from a much bigger clone, this may be a read error. The J gene is TRBJ2-7, the V gene TRBV5-1, with TRBD1 identical over 10 bases. The CDR3 covers 15 residues. Germline loops: CDR1 SGHRS, CDR2 YFSETQ. The CDR3 bases are TGCGCCAGCGGCTTGAGGGACAGGGGAGACTACGAGCAGTACTTC. Its protein is CASGLRDRGDYEQYF.

Many counts were recorded for this clonotype. This chain links TRBV6-1 with TRBJ2-3; 11 nucleotides line up with TRBD2. Trimming at V came to 7 bases and at J to 6 bases, leaving 12 bases not matched to a gene. This CDR3 spans 16 amino acids. In germline, CDR1 is MNHNS, CDR2 SASEGT. The DNA for the CDR3 is TGTGCCAGCACCCAACGACTAGCGGGGAGGGTGGATACGCAGTATTTT. Protein: CASTQRLAGRVDTQYF.

This clonotype was detected ten times or more. V is TRBV28 and J is TRBJ2-5, with no clear D. Trimming shortened V by 4 bases and J by 1 base, and 13 bases separated the two germline ends. The germline CDR1 and CDR2 sequences are MDHEN and SYDVKM. The CDR3 has 15 amino acids. The CDR3 region is CASSSGGAVQETQYF. CDR3 DNA: TGTGCCAGCAGTTCCGGTGGTGCGGTCCAAGAGACCCAGTACTTC. Full variable domain (outside the CDR3, taken from reference TRBV28 and TRBJ2-5): DVKVTQSSRYLVKRTGEKVFLECVQDMDHENMFWYRQDPGLGLRLIYFSYDVKMKEKGDIPEGYSVSREKKERFSLILESASTNQTSMYLCASSSGGAVQETQYFGPGTRLLVL.

The J gene is TRBJ1-5, the V gene TRBV3-1; D unclear. The CDR3 sequence is 13 residues long. The V end was cut by 0 bases, the J end by 7 bases, with 7 bases between. Germline V lookup: CDR1 LGHDT, CDR2 YNNKEL (reference sequence). This chain's CDR3 is CASSQDYQQPQHF. The CDR3, as DNA: TGTGCCAGCAGCCAAGATTATCAACAGCCCCAGCATTTT.

The chain couples TRBV29-1 to TRBJ1-1; 10 positions agree with TRBD1. Germline CDR1 SQVTM, CDR2 ANQGSEA. Germline trimming cut 6 bases from V and 6 bases from J; bases unmatched to any gene: 4. CDR3 size: 12 residues. The CDR3 protein is CSVDRGLAEAFF. CDR3 DNA: TGCAGCGTCGACAGGGGGCTCGCTGAAGCTTTCTTT. Looking up the rest from reference TRBV29-1 and TRBJ1-1 gives the full variable domain: SAVISQKPSRDICQRGTSLTIQCQVDSQVTMMFWYRQQPGQSLTLIATANQGSEATYESGFVIDKFPISRPNLTFSTLTVSNMSPEDSSIYLCSVDRGLAEAFFGQGTRLTVV.

This clonotype came up a few times. At one of its ends the junction is not consistent with the germline gene, which may arise from a read error. The chain links TRBV5-1 to TRBJ2-1, with 8 bases matching TRBD2. CDR1 and CDR2 from the germline V gene are SGHRS and YFSETQ. The CDR3 length is 15 residues. Written as DNA, the CDR3 is TGCACCAGCACGTTCAGCGGGAGTTCCTACAATGAGCAGTTCTTC. Its protein product is CTSTFSGSSYNEQFF.

This clonotype was counted between two and nine times. This chain links TRBV5-1 with TRBJ2-6; D remains ambiguous. CDR1 and CDR2 from the germline V gene are SGHRS and YFSETQ. The V and J ends lost 3 bases and 4 bases respectively, with 11 bases between them. The CDR3 spans 15 residues. DNA of the CDR3: TGCGCCAGCAGCTCCCCTGGGTTCGGGGCCAACGTCCTGACTTTC. Translating gives CASSSPGFGANVLTF.

This clonotype showed up just a few times. A much larger clone differs from this one at a single base, so this may be a read error. DNA of the CDR3: TGTGTCACCAGTGAGGGAGGGAGCGGCACAGATACGCAGTATTTT. Translating it yields CVTSEGGSGTDTQYF. The rearrangement uses TRBV24-1 and TRBJ2-3; 7 bases match TRBD2. CDR1 is KGHDR and CDR2 is SFDVKD in the germline V gene. CDR3 length: 15 residues.

This clonotype was counted ten times or more. The rearrangement uses TRBV3-1 and TRBJ1-6; D uncertain. Germline V lookup: CDR1 LGHDT, CDR2 YNNKEL (reference sequence). The V end was cut by 1 base, the J end by 10 bases, with 8 bases between. The CDR3 sequence is 13 residues long. This CDR3 is CASSQGEGSPLHF. The CDR3 nucleotides are TGTGCCAGCAGCCAAGGTGAAGGCTCACCCCTCCACTTT.

In its sample, this clonotype was seen many times. Germline and junction disagree at one end, which may indicate a read error. This chain connects TRBV12-3 or TRBV12-4 to TRBJ1-4; weak D call: TRBD1 (5 bases). The length of the CDR3 is 13 residues. The CDR3 region is CASRLDSIEKLFF. The CDR3 DNA follows: TGTGCCAGCAGGTTAGACAGTATTGAAAAACTGTTTTTT.

This clonotype has only a few counts. It may be a read error: a sequence one base away is much more abundant. J is TRBJ2-7 and V is TRBV6-2 or TRBV6-3; 10 nucleotides match TRBD1. Germline V lookup: CDR1 MNHEY, CDR2 SVGEGT. The CDR3 runs 15 residues. The CDR3: CASGFRRDRGAEQCF. CDR3 DNA: TGTGCCAGCGGATTCCGCCGGGACAGGGGAGCCGAGCAGTGCTTC.

The gene calls are TRBV19 and TRBJ1-1, with 9 nucleotides matching TRBD1. CDR1 is LNHDA and CDR2 is SQIVND in the germline V gene (reference sequence). CDR3 length: 15 residues. After removal of 2 bases from V and 6 bases from J, the junction contained 7 bases not matched to a gene. The CDR3, as DNA: TGTGCCAGTAGTATATCGGACAGGGGAAGGGCTGAAGCTTTCTTT. Translated: CASSISDRGRAEAFF.

As to this clonotype: This sequence may be a read error, since a much larger clone differs from it by one base. The rearrangement joins TRBV29-1 to TRBJ2-1, with 7 nucleotides matching TRBD1. The CDR3 consists of 13 residues. Germline CDR1 is SQVTM and CDR2 is ANQGSEA. The CDR3 region is CSVDRGKDNKQFF. The CDR3 nucleotides are TGCAGCGTTGACAGGGGGAAGGACAATAAGCAGTTCTTC.

This clonotype came up many times. The chain links TRBV6-1 to TRBJ2-5; D possibly uses TRBD1 or TRBD2 (5 bases each). Germline values: CDR1 MNHNS, CDR2 SASEGT. The CDR3 loop spans 13 amino acids. V shed 6 bases and J shed 2 bases, with 10 bases lying between them. CDR3 nucleotide sequence: TGTGCCAGCAGGAGGGGCGGACAAGAGACCCAGTACTTC. Translated, it gives CASRRGGQETQYF.

This clonotype was picked up a small number of times. The rearrangement uses TRBV19 and TRBJ2-3, with 9 bases lining up with TRBD1. V was clipped by 7 bases and J by 6 bases; unmatched bases: 2. The CDR3 is made up of 12 amino acids. CDR1 is LNHDA, CDR2 SQIVND, per germline (reference sequence). The CDR3 region is CASNRGRDTQYF. The DNA of the CDR3 is TGTGCCAGTAACAGGGGGCGTGATACGCAGTATTTT.

The rearrangement joins TRBV5-1 to TRBJ1-2; 9 bases match TRBD1. The CDR3 is made up of 14 amino acids. Germline V lookup: CDR1 SGHRS, CDR2 YFSETQ. V lost 7 bases and J lost 7; bases outside the gene matches: 11. The CDR3 sequence: CASQKDRGLCGYTF. The CDR3 nucleotides are TGCGCCAGCCAAAAGGACAGGGGACTCTGTGGCTACACCTTC.

This clonotype was seen ten or more times. V and J are TRBV20-1 and TRBJ1-2, with TRBD1 as a possible D gene (5 bases). CDR1 is DFQATT and CDR2 is SNEGSKA in the germline V gene (reference sequence). There are 14 residues in the CDR3. Trimming pared 0 bases from V and 8 bases from J, leaving 16 bases between. The CDR3 loop is CSARDLTGISGYTF. CDR3 nucleotides: TGCAGTGCTAGAGATCTAACAGGAATAAGCGGCTACACCTTC.

This clonotype was detected only a few times. The chain is built from TRBV6-1 and TRBJ1-2; 7 bases map to TRBD1. CDR3 size: 14 residues. Trimming removed 4 bases from V and 5 bases from J; junction bases left unmatched: 7. Germline assignment: CDR1 MNHNS and CDR2 SASEGT. Here the CDR3 DNA reads TGTGCCAGCAGTGGGGGACAGTATACTTATGGCTACACCTTC. This translates into CASSGGQYTYGYTF.

This clonotype was recorded many times. Here the CDR3 reads CASSPLGIKGYTF. The DNA of the CDR3 is TGTGCCAGCAGTCCCCTGGGGATTAAGGGCTACACCTTC. V is TRBV28 and J is TRBJ1-2; D not resolved. The V end lost 5 bases, the J end lost 8 bases, and 15 bases lay between the germline ends. Per germline, CDR1 MDHEN and CDR2 SYDVKM. CDR3 length: 13 amino acids.

This clonotype was detected ten times or more. The J gene is TRBJ2-1, the V gene TRBV28; 8 bases agree with TRBD2. Per germline, CDR1 MDHEN and CDR2 SYDVKM. The junction had 6 bases not matched to a gene; V was cut back by 2 bases and J by 9 bases. The CDR3 is 14 residues long. CDR3 sequence (DNA): TGTGCCAGCAGTTTAGGGACTAGGGTTTCTGAGCAGTTCTTC. Protein: CASSLGTRVSEQFF.

Concerning this clonotype itself: A junction end diverges from the germline sequence, so it may reflect a read error. Here the CDR3 reads CGSSWAGGGNEQFF. The DNA for the CDR3 is TGCGGCAGCAGCTGGGCAGGGGGCGGGAATGAGCAGTTCTTC. The genes are TRBV5-5 and TRBJ2-1; 8 nucleotides align to TRBD1. Germline CDR1 is SGHKS and CDR2 is YYEKEE (reference sequence). There are 14 residues in the CDR3.

This clonotype was counted at least ten times. The rearrangement uses TRBV10-3 and TRBJ2-5; 10 nucleotides match TRBD1. The ends lost 2 bases at V and 3 bases at J; junction bases unmatched: 6. This CDR3 has 16 amino acids. The germline gives CDR1 ENHRY, CDR2 SYGVKD. The CDR3 spells CAISERTGGKKETQYF. The CDR3 DNA reads TGTGCCATCAGTGAGAGGACAGGGGGAAAGAAAGAGACCCAGTACTTC.